The clone carrying this T cell receptor beta chain occurred a few times. Its antigen remains unidentified. Some clones are missing from TCRdb's copy, which holds only in-frame ones; the method was immunoSEQ multiplex PCR. The table includes about 50,000 clones, 70% to 85% detected once. This record comes from a study of OX40 agonist ivuxolimab in advanced cancers. Study-wide findings and caveats: Individuals who were partial responders at 0.1-3.0 mg/kg had clonal expansion that ranked among the lowest. Fewer expanded clones were found on average in CD4+ than in CD8+ T cells.

The sequencing used CD4+ or CD8+ T cells sorted from blood, collected in a trial of the OX40 agonist ivuxolimab. The TCR originated in an adult with an advanced solid tumor such as melanoma, head and neck, liver or kidney cancer.

For the CDR3, the DNA is TGCGCCAGCAGCGGGACAGGGAACGAGCAGTACTTC. Encoded protein: CASSGTGNEQYF. The rearrangement joins TRBV5-1 to TRBJ2-7, with 9 bases identical to TRBD1. The V gene end was trimmed by 4 bases and the J gene end by 5 bases; junction bases not matched to a gene: 1. Germline CDR1 SGHRS, CDR2 YFSETQ. The CDR3 extends over 12 amino acids.